Below, 32 T cell receptor beta chains from the same sample are listed, as sequenced in a study of shared clonotypes between healthy human individuals. Positively selected for CCR7, the CD45RO-negative cells used as naive CD8 cells excluded terminally differentiated effector memory CD45RA+ cells. Produced via immunoSEQ multiplex PCR; TCRdb's table is partial and in-frame only. The sample consists of about 820,000 clones, 80% to 95% of them appearing once. The source material was naive CD8+ T cells sorted from blood. The receptors were gathered from a man younger than 45 in good health.

The chain is built from TRBV27 and TRBJ1-1; possible D gene TRBD1, 5 bases. CDR1 and CDR2 (germline): MNHEY, SMNVEV (reference sequence). The CDR3 has 14 amino acids. With 6 bases removed from V and 4 bases from J, the gap between germline ends came to 15 bases. The CDR3 bases are TGTGCCAGCAGAATGAACTCAGGGCCCACTGAAGCTTTCTTT. As protein: CASRMNSGPTEAFF.

This clone was observed a single time. This sequence joins TRBV4-1 and TRBJ1-5; the D is unclear. CDR3 length: 14 amino acids. V was clipped by 0 bases and J by 4 bases, with 7 bases between them. Germline V CDR1 and CDR2: MGHRA, YSYEKL. In DNA form, the CDR3 reads TGCGCCAGCAGCCAAGATATGGCTAATCAGCCCCAGCATTTT. Protein: CASSQDMANQPQHF.

This chain uses TRBV28 with TRBJ1-4, with TRBD1 matching 9 bases. The CDR3 has 16 residues. Germline assignment: CDR1 MDHEN and CDR2 SYDVKM. Germline trimming cut 6 bases from V and 7 bases from J; bases unmatched to any gene: 12. The CDR3 is CASSRRDRAMGEKLFF. Here the CDR3 DNA reads TGTGCCAGCAGCCGCCGGGACAGGGCGATGGGTGAAAAACTGTTTTTT. The variable domain in full, completed from reference TRBV28 and TRBJ1-4, reads DVKVTQSSRYLVKRTGEKVFLECVQDMDHENMFWYRQDPGLGLRLIYFSYDVKMKEKGDIPEGYSVSREKKERFSLILESASTNQTSMYLCASSRRDRAMGEKLFFGSGTQLSVL.

This chain links TRBV5-1 with TRBJ2-7; maybe TRBD2 (7 bases). Germline V gene sequence: CDR1 SGHRS, CDR2 YFSETQ. Trimming pared 4 bases from V and 2 bases from J, leaving 19 bases between. This CDR3 spans 16 amino acids. The DNA of the CDR3 is TGCGCCAGCAGCCCGGAGGGGGGGACGGGGCCCTACGAGCAGTACTTC. Translated: CASSPEGGTGPYEQYF.

V and J are TRBV20-1 and TRBJ2-1, with D uncertain. Germline-derived CDR1 and CDR2 are DFQATT and SNEGSKA (reference sequence). Trimming removed 6 bases at V and 7 bases at J, with 10 bases between. The CDR3 covers 11 residues. The CDR3 sequence: CSAPLQNEQFF. The CDR3 bases are TGCAGTGCCCCATTACAAAATGAGCAGTTCTTC.

J is TRBJ2-2 and V is TRBV15, with 7 positions matching TRBD2. The junction had 3 bases not matched to a gene; V was cut back by 1 base and J by 1 base. The germline V gene has CDR1 LNHNV and CDR2 YYDKDF (reference sequence). The CDR3 sequence is 16 residues long. CDR3 residues: CATSRGGGLNTGELFF. The CDR3 nucleotides read TGTGCCACCAGCAGAGGGGGAGGGCTGAACACCGGGGAGCTGTTTTTT.

This clone has only one observation. V gene TRBV6-5 combines with J gene TRBJ2-1; 7 bases are shared with TRBD1. The V and J ends lost 6 bases and 7 bases, in that order; junction bases with no gene match: 9. The length of the CDR3 is 14 residues. Germline V gives CDR1 MNHEY, CDR2 SVGAGI. The chain's CDR3 is CASRRQGHQNEQFF. The CDR3 DNA reads TGTGCCAGCAGGAGACAGGGACATCAGAATGAGCAGTTCTTC.

The chain is built from TRBV27 and TRBJ1-1; the D gene is possibly TRBD1 (5 bases). Germline lookup yields CDR1 MNHEY and CDR2 SMNVEV (reference sequence). The CDR3 consists of 14 residues. The V end lost 5 bases, the J end lost 5 bases, and 15 bases lay between the germline ends. The DNA of the CDR3 is TGTGCCAGCAGTCTCACAGGACTAGCAACTGAAGCTTTCTTT. It is translated as CASSLTGLATEAFF.

The chain links TRBV5-5 to TRBJ1-5; tentatively, D is TRBD1 (6 bases). CDR1 and CDR2 (germline): SGHKS, YYEKEE (reference sequence). Trimming removed 1 base from V and 4 bases from J, with 12 bases in between. The CDR3 loop spans 15 amino acids. The CDR3 spells CASSLTRGPNQPQHF. CDR3 DNA sequence: TGTGCCAGCAGCTTGACCAGGGGACCAAATCAGCCCCAGCATTTT.

The chain couples TRBV5-1 to TRBJ1-1, with a tentative D call TRBD1 (5 bases). There are 14 residues in the CDR3. The germline V gene encodes CDR1 SGHRS and CDR2 YFSETQ. V gave up 0 bases and J gave up 7 bases, with 13 bases separating them. The CDR3, as DNA: TGCGCCAGCAGCTTGGACCGTGAGACAGTTGAAGCTTTCTTT. Translating it yields CASSLDRETVEAFF.

The genes are TRBV9 and TRBJ2-5; D gene uncertain. This CDR3 has 11 amino acids. V lost 5 bases and J lost 5, with 7 bases in between. CDR1 is SGDLS and CDR2 is YYNGEE in the germline V gene. The CDR3 bases are TGTGCCAGCAGGTCCGGGGAGACCCAGTACTTC. As protein: CASRSGETQYF.

The chain is built from TRBV14 and TRBJ2-1; TRBD1 might be the D (5 bases). There are 16 residues in the CDR3. Between the trimmed V and J ends, which lost 4 bases and 4 bases, there was a span of 17 bases. The germline gives CDR1 SGHDN, CDR2 FVKESK. The CDR3 here is CASSPTIQGLYNEQFF. In DNA, the CDR3 is TGTGCCAGCAGCCCAACCATCCAGGGCCTTTACAATGAGCAGTTCTTC.

This rearrangement joins TRBV9 to TRBJ1-4; 7 bases match TRBD1. The CDR3 has 15 amino acids. V lost 7 bases, J lost 6 bases, and 12 bases stayed unmatched. The V gene's germline CDR1 is SGDLS and CDR2 YYNGEE. This CDR3 reads CASLAPEGADEKLFF. As DNA, the CDR3 is TGTGCCAGCCTAGCCCCGGAGGGGGCGGATGAAAAACTGTTTTTT.

The V call is TRBV30, the J call TRBJ2-2; D is uncertain. The V end lost 6 bases, the J end lost 4 bases, and 9 bases lay between the germline ends. The CDR3 totals 12 residues. Germline V lookup: CDR1 GTSNPN, CDR2 SVGIG (reference sequence). The CDR3 reads CACRLATGELFF. The CDR3 region has the DNA TGTGCCTGCCGATTAGCCACCGGGGAGCTGTTTTTT.

In this sample, this clone turned up once. The chain combines TRBV6-5 with TRBJ2-7; D gene unclear. V lost 11 bases and J lost 3, with 17 bases in between. This CDR3 is built from 13 residues. Germline values: CDR1 MNHEY, CDR2 SVGAGI. The CDR3 DNA reads as TGTGCCGCCGGTCGAGTTTCCCACTACGAGCAGTACTTC. It encodes CAAGRVSHYEQYF.

V gene TRBV4-1 combines with J gene TRBJ1-4, with D possibly TRBD1 on 5 matching bases. Trimming pared 1 base from V and 8 bases from J, leaving 11 bases between. The CDR3 has 14 residues. CDR1 MGHRA and CDR2 YSYEKL come from the germline V gene. CDR3 nucleotides: TGCGCCAGCAGCCAAGTTGGGGGAGGAGAAAAACTGTTTTTT. Protein: CASSQVGGGEKLFF.

The J gene is TRBJ2-1, the V gene TRBV4-3; TRBD2 aligns across 7 bases. V was pared by 1 base and J by 8 bases, with 2 bases of the junction left unmatched. Per the germline V gene, CDR1 is LGHNA and CDR2 is YSLEER. This CDR3 has 13 residues. The CDR3 protein is CASSQGREYEQFF. The CDR3 DNA reads TGCGCCAGCAGCCAAGGGCGGGAGTATGAGCAGTTCTTC.

This rearrangement joins TRBV7-9 to TRBJ2-1; 12 bases line up with TRBD2. V dropped 1 base and J dropped 10; count of bases not matched to a gene: 5. This CDR3 comprises 15 residues. Germline lookup yields CDR1 SEHNR and CDR2 FQNEAQ (reference sequence). The CDR3 coding sequence is TGTGCCAGCAGCTTAGTAACTAGCGGGAGGAAAGAGCAGTTCTTC. It encodes CASSLVTSGRKEQFF.

This clone was recorded once. The J gene is TRBJ2-7, the V gene TRBV18; weak D call: TRBD1 (5 bases). The V gene lost 6 bases and the J gene lost 3 bases, with 21 bases spanning the gap. This CDR3 spans 16 amino acids. Germline assignment: CDR1 KGHSH and CDR2 LQKENI. The CDR3 DNA is TGTGCCAGCTCCCAATATCGGGCAGGACATTACTACGAGCAGTACTTC. It is translated as CASSQYRAGHYYEQYF.

The chain has TRBV7-9 and TRBJ2-7, with D possibly being TRBD2 (5 bases). With 5 bases removed from V and 1 base from J, the gap between germline ends came to 15 bases. This CDR3 comprises 15 residues. Germline CDR1 is SEHNR and CDR2 is FQNEAQ (reference sequence). CDR3 coding DNA: TGTGCCAGCAGCCCAGGACGGAGGTTTTCCTACGAGCAGTACTTC. Amino acids: CASSPGRRFSYEQYF.

The CDR3 spells CASSRDRRAGQFF. For the CDR3, the DNA is TGTGCCAGCAGCAGGGACAGGAGGGCGGGGCAGTTCTTC. The chain is built from TRBV7-2 and TRBJ2-1; the match to TRBD1 covers 8 bases. The CDR3 contains 13 residues. The germline gives CDR1 SGHTA, CDR2 FQGNSA. The ends lost 5 bases at V and 12 bases at J; junction bases unmatched: 9.

The CDR3 bases are TGTGCCAGCAGCTTGGCCGGCCACTATGGCTACACCTTC. This encodes CASSLAGHYGYTF. The gene calls are TRBV5-6 and TRBJ1-2, with D uncertain. Trimming took 0 bases from V and 3 from J, leaving 6 bases between them. This CDR3 has 13 residues. Per germline, CDR1 SGHDT and CDR2 YYEEEE.

Note on this clone: This sequence may be a read error, since a much larger clone differs from it by one base. Other DNA sequences in this sample translate to the same CDR3. V usage is TRBV9 and J usage is TRBJ2-3; 10 bases are shared with TRBD2. With V trimmed by 3 bases and J by 1 base, 2 bases remained unmatched. This CDR3 has 15 amino acids. Germline CDR1 reads SGDLS; CDR2 reads YYNGEE. CDR3 DNA: TGTGCCAGCAGCGCCGGGACTAGCGGCACAGATACGCAGTATTTT. Translation: CASSAGTSGTDTQYF.

The chain carries TRBV27 and TRBJ2-3; D not resolved. Germline lookup yields CDR1 MNHEY and CDR2 SMNVEV (reference sequence). Trimming left V 4 bases short and J 1 base short, with 15 bases between. The CDR3 has 16 residues. The CDR3 protein is CASSSGTRVGTDTQYF. In DNA, the CDR3 is TGTGCCAGCAGTTCAGGAACCCGGGTCGGCACAGATACGCAGTATTTT.

The genes are TRBV27 and TRBJ2-7; no firm D call. Germline-derived CDR1 and CDR2 are MNHEY and SMNVEV (reference sequence). V lost 0 bases and J 5 bases, leaving 17 bases between the germline ends. This CDR3 is built from 16 residues. The CDR3 reads CASSLSPGPNADEQYF. The DNA of the CDR3 is TGTGCCAGCAGTTTATCGCCAGGTCCGAACGCCGACGAGCAGTACTTC.

The chain couples TRBV2 to TRBJ2-7, with TRBD2 matching 10 bases. The CDR3 totals 13 residues. Per the germline V gene, CDR1 is SNHLY and CDR2 is FYNNEI. Trimming took 6 bases from V and 3 from J; bases not matched to a gene: 2. CDR3 amino acids: CASRGTSDYEQYF. DNA of the CDR3: TGTGCCAGCAGGGGGACTAGCGACTACGAGCAGTACTTC.

The gene calls are TRBV5-1 and TRBJ1-1, with D possibly matching TRBD1 (6 bases). CDR3 length equals 15 residues. CDR1 SGHRS and CDR2 YFSETQ come from the germline V gene. Trimming took off 4 bases at V and 1 base at J, with 14 bases between the two ends. CDR3 loop: CASSPGGGENTEAFF. The CDR3 nucleotides are TGCGCCAGCAGCCCTGGAGGGGGAGAGAACACTGAAGCTTTCTTT.

The chain links TRBV2 to TRBJ2-5; 11 bases are shared with TRBD2. J was trimmed by 3 bases and V by 6 bases; bases with no gene match: 12. Germline V gene lookup returns CDR1 SNHLY and CDR2 FYNNEI. The CDR3 contains 17 residues. DNA of the CDR3: TGTGCCAGCAGGGCCTGGGGACTAGCGGAGTCCGAAGAGACCCAGTACTTC. Amino acids: CASRAWGLAESEETQYF.

V and J are TRBV5-6 and TRBJ1-3; tentatively, D is TRBD1 (5 bases). This CDR3 is built from 15 residues. Germline V gene sequence: CDR1 SGHDT, CDR2 YYEEEE. Trimming pared 2 bases from V and 0 bases from J, leaving 9 bases between. As DNA, the CDR3 is TGTGCCAGCAGCTTTGGGGGGAGCTCTGGAAACACCATATATTTT. Translated, it gives CASSFGGSSGNTIYF.

The rearrangement uses TRBV7-9 and TRBJ2-5, with D maybe TRBD2 (5 bases). V dropped 3 bases and J dropped 3 bases, with 8 bases sitting between them. Germline loops: CDR1 SEHNR, CDR2 FQNEAQ (reference sequence). The CDR3 length is 13 residues. CDR3 sequence: CASSFGLEETQYF. In DNA form, the CDR3 reads TGTGCCAGCAGCTTCGGACTGGAAGAGACCCAGTACTTC. Filled out from reference TRBV7-9 and TRBJ2-5, the complete variable domain reads DTGVSQNPRHKITKRGQNVTFRCDPISEHNRLYWYRQTLGQGPEFLTYFQNEAQLEKSRLLSDRFSAERPKGSFSTLEIQRTEQGDSAMYLCASSFGLEETQYFGPGTRLLVL.

The rearrangement links TRBV29-1 to TRBJ2-1, with D possibly matching TRBD2 (6 bases). V shed 5 bases and J shed 2 bases, with 22 bases lying between them. The CDR3 length is 17 residues. The germline V gene encodes CDR1 SQVTM and CDR2 ANQGSEA. The DNA of the CDR3 is TGCAGCGTTCTCGGGTCCCGGGCGGGACTGACCTACAATGAGCAGTTCTTC. Protein product: CSVLGSRAGLTYNEQFF.

This clone appeared a single time. The rearrangement joins TRBV11-3 to TRBJ2-5; a weak D match, TRBD2 (6 bases). Looked up from germline, CDR1 is SGHNT and CDR2 is YENEEA. V lost 3 bases to trimming and J lost 5 bases, with 25 bases between them. The CDR3 has 18 amino acids. The CDR3 loop reads CASSFQETRSIFLETQYF. DNA for the CDR3: TGTGCCAGCAGCTTCCAAGAGACTAGATCAATTTTTTTGGAGACCCAGTACTTC. The full variable domain, with the rest looked up from reference TRBV11-3 and TRBJ2-5, is EAGVVQSPRYKIIEKKQPVAFWCNPISGHNTLYWYLQNLGQGPELLIRYENEEAVDDSQLPKDRFSAERLKGVDSTLKIQPAELGDSAVYLCASSFQETRSIFLETQYFGPGTRLLVL.